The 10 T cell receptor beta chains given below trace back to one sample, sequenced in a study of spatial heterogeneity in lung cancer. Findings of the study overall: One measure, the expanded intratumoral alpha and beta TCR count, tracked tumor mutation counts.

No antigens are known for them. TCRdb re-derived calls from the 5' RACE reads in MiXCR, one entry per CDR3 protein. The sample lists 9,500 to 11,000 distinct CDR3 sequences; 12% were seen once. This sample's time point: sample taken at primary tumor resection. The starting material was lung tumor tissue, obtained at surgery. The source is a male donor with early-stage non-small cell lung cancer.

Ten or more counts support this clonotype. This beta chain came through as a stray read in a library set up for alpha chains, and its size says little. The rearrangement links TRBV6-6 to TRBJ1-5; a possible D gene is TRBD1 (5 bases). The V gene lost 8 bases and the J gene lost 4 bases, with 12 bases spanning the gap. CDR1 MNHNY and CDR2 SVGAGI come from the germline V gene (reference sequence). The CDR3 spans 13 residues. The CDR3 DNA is TGTGCCAGCGTGCGACAGAATAATCAGCCCCAGCATTTT. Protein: CASVRQNNQPQHF.

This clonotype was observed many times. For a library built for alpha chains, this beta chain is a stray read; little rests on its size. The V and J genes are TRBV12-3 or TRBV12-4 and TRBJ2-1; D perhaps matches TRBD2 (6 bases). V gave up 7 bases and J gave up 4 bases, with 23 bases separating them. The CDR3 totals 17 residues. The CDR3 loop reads CASTGGESKGGYNEQFF. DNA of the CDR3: TGTGCCAGCACCGGTGGGGAGAGCAAAGGAGGGTACAATGAGCAGTTCTTC.

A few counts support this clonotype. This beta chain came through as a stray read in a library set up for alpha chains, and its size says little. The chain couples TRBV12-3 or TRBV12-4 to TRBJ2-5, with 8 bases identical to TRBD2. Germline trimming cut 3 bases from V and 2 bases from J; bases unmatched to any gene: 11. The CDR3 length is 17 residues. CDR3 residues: CASSLRVGGGLQETQYF. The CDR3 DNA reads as TGTGCCAGCAGTTTGCGGGTTGGCGGGGGGCTTCAAGAGACCCAGTACTTC.

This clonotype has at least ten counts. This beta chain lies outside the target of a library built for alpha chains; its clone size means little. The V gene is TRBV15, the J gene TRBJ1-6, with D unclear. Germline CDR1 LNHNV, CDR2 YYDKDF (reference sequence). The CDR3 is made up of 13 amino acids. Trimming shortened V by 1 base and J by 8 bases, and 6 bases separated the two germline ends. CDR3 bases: TGTGCCACCAGCAGAGTGACGGATTCACCCCTCCACTTT. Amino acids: CATSRVTDSPLHF.

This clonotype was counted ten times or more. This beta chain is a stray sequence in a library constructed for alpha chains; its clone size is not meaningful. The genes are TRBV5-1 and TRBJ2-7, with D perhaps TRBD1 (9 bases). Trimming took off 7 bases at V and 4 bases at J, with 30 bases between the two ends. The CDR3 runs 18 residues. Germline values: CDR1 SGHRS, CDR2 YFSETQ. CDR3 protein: CASGTGQGRRAGEYEQYF. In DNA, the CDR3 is TGCGCCAGCGGCACGGGACAGGGAAGGCGAGCGGGAGAGTACGAGCAGTACTTC.

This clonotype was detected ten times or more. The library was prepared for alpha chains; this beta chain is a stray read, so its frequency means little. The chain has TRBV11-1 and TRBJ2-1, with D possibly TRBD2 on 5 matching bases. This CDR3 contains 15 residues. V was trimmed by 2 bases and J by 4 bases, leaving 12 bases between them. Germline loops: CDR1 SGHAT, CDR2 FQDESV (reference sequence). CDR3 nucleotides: TGTGCCAGCAGCTTACGTGTGTCGGGATACAATGAGCAGTTCTTC. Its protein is CASSLRVSGYNEQFF.

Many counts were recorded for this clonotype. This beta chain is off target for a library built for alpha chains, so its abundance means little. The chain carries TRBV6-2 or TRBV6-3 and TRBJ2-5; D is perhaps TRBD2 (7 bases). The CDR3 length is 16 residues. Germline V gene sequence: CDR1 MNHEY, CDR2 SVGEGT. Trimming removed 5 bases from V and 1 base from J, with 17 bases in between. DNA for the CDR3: TGTGCCAGCAGTCCCGGACTAGGAGGGGGCCAAGAGACCCAGTACTTC. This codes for CASSPGLGGGQETQYF.

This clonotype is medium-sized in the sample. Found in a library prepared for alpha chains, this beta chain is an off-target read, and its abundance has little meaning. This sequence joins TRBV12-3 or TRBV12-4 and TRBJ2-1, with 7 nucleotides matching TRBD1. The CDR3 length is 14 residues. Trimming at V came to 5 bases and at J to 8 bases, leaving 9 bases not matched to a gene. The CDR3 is CASSPWTGGDEQFF. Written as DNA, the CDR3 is TGTGCCAGCAGTCCCTGGACAGGCGGCGATGAGCAGTTCTTC.

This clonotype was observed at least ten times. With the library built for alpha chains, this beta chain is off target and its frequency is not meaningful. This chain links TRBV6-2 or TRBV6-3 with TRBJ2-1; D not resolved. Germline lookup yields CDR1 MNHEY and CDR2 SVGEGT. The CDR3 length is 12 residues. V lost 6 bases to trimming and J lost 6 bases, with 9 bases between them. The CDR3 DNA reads TGTGCCAGCAGGGACCCGCTCAATGAGCAGTTCTTC. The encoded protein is CASRDPLNEQFF.

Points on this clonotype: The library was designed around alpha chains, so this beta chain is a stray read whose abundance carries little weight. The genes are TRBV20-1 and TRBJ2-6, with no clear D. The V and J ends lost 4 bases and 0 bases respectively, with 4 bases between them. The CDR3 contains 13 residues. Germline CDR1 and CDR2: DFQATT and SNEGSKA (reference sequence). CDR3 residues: CSAISSGANVLTF. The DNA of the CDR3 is TGCAGTGCTATCAGCTCTGGGGCCAACGTCCTGACTTTC.